This T cell receptor beta chain was profiled in a study of type 1 and type 2 diabetes patients. PCR was run on genomic DNA. Multiplex PCR with 30 forward and 13 reverse primers amplified the TCR beta CDR3. TCRdb re-called the multiplex PCR reads with MiXCR, one entry per CDR3 protein. The table lists approximately 260,000 distinct CDR3 sequences, roughly 44% of them singletons. Roughly 10 milliliters of peripheral blood were drawn from each donor. What was sequenced was peripheral blood mononuclear cells (PBMCs). This TCR was sampled from a man younger than 30 with type 2 diabetes.

The CDR3 reads CASSLAVWGETQYF. For the CDR3, the DNA is TGCGCCAGCAGCTTGGCCGTTTGGGGAGAGACCCAGTACTTC. The rearrangement uses TRBV5-1 and TRBJ2-5; D is uncertain. CDR1 and CDR2 from the germline V gene are SGHRS and YFSETQ. The CDR3 is made up of 14 amino acids. The V end lost 0 bases, the J end lost 4 bases, and 10 bases lay between the germline ends.